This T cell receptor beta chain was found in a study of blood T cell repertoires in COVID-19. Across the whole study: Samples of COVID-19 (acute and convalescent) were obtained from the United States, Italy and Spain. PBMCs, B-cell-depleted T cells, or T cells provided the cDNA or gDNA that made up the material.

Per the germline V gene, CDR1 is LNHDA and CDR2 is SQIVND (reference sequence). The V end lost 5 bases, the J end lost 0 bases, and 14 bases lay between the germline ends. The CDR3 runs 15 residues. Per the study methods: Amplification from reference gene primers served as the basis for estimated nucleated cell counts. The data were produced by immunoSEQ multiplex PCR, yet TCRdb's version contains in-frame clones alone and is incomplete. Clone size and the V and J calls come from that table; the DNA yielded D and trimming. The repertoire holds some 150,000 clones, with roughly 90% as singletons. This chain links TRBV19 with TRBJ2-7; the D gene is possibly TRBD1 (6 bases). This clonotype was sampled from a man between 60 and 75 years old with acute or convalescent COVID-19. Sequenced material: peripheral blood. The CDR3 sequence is CASSSLQGSSYEQYF. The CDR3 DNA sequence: TGTGCCAGTAGTTCACTGCAGGGGAGCTCCTACGAGCAGTACTTC.